This T cell receptor (beta chain) came from a study of blood T cell repertoires in COVID-19. Study background: T cells, B-cell-depleted T cells, or PBMCs supplied cDNA or gDNA.

The trim removed 3 bases at V and 7 bases at J, leaving 4 bases unmatched. Germline loops: CDR1 LNHNV, CDR2 YYDKDF (reference sequence). The CDR3 is made up of 13 amino acids. Sequenced by immunoSEQ multiplex PCR; TCRdb stores in-frame clones only, minus some. The data hold 150,000 to 200,000 clones, with roughly 91% observed a single time. The sample consisted of peripheral blood. This chain joins TRBV15 and TRBJ1-1, with 8 positions matching TRBD1. The source is a man aged 40-50 years with active or convalescent COVID-19. The CDR3 DNA is TGTGCCACCAGCAGTCGTGACAGGGGTGAAGCTTTCTTT. Amino acids: CATSSRDRGEAFF.